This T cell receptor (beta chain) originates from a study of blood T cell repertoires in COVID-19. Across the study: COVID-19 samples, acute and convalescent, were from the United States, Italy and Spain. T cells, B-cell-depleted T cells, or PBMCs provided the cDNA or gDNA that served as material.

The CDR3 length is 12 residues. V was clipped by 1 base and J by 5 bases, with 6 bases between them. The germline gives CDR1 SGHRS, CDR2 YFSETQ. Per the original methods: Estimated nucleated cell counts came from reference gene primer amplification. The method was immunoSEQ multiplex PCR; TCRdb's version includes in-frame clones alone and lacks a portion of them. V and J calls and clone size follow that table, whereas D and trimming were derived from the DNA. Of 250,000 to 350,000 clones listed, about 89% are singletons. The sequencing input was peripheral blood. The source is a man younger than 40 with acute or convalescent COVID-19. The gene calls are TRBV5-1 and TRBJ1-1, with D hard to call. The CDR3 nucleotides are TGCGCCAGCAGCTTGCCGGGGACTGAAGCTTTCTTT. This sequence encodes CASSLPGTEAFF.